These T cell receptor beta chains were read from a single sample in a study of T cells in Graves' hyperthyroidism and ophthalmopathy. TCRdb reprocessed the multiplex PCR reads via MiXCR and lists one record per CDR3 protein. The sample holds about 360,000 distinct CDR3 sequences; roughly 14% are singletons and the top ten take about 20%. The source material was blood. The receptors come from a man under 40 with Graves' hyperthyroidism that later progressed to Graves' ophthalmopathy. CDR3s include the opening cysteine and the closing phenylalanine or tryptophan. A D gene is named only where the DNA matches it firmly. Clone size, where shown, is once, few, many, or a class for clones that have expanded.

d_gene	abundance	v_gene	j_gene	CDR3nt	CDR3aa
TRBD1	many	TRBV7-9	TRBJ2-5	TGTGCCAGCAGCCATCGAGGACAGGAGTGGTACTTC	CASSHRGQEWYF
TRBD2	few	TRBV20-1	TRBJ2-3	TGCAGTGCTAGAGATATCGGGGGGGAGGAGGCAGATACGCAGTATTTT	CSARDIGGEEADTQYF
-	many	TRBV6-1	TRBJ2-1	TGTGCCAGCAGTGGACCAGGGAGTAAGGGATACGAGCTTGAGCAGTTCTTC	CASSGPGSKGYELEQFF
TRBD2	-	TRBV20-1	TRBJ2-1	TGCAGTGCTAGAAAACTAGCGGGGGGGCATAATGAGCAGTTCTTC	CSARKLAGGHNEQFF
-	many	TRBV12-3/TRBV12-4	TRBJ1-2	TGTGCCAGCAGTCCGAGAGACAGGAGAACCTATGGCTACACCTTC	CASSPRDRRTYGYTF
-	-	TRBV3-1	TRBJ1-3	TGTGCCAGCAGCCGCCAGGGAGTCTCTGGAAGCACCAGATATTTT	CASSRQGVSGSTRYF
-	many	TRBV6-5	TRBJ1-5	TGTGCCAGCAGTTACCGAGATAGCAATCAGCCCCAGCATTTT	CASSYRDSNQPQHF
TRBD1	many	TRBV5-5	TRBJ1-2	TGTGCCAGCAGCTTGGACGACAGGGGTTTGGTCACAGGGGGCTACACCTTC	CASSLDDRGLVTGGYTF
TRBD1	many	TRBV11-2	TRBJ1-2	TGTGCCAGCAGCTACACCGGGACAGCTAACTATGGCTACACCTTC	CASSYTGTANYGYTF
-	few	TRBV14	TRBJ2-5	TGTGCCAGCAGCCAAGATGTTAGCTCAGAGTACTTC	CASSQDVSSEYF
-	many	TRBV28	TRBJ1-1	TGTGCCAGCAGTTTCTACACCCGGATTGAAGCTTTCTTT	CASSFYTRIEAFF
TRBD2	-	TRBV9	TRBJ2-5	TGTGCCAGCAGCATAGCGGGGTCCCAAGAGACCCAGTACTTC	CASSIAGSQETQYF
-	many	TRBV6-1	TRBJ1-5	TGTGCCAGCAGCGGAGCAGGGGTGGTCAATCAGCCCCAGCATTTT	CASSGAGVVNQPQHF
-	few	TRBV2	TRBJ2-5	TGTGCCAGCAGTGCCGATTGGCAGGAGACCCAGTACTTC	CASSADWQETQYF